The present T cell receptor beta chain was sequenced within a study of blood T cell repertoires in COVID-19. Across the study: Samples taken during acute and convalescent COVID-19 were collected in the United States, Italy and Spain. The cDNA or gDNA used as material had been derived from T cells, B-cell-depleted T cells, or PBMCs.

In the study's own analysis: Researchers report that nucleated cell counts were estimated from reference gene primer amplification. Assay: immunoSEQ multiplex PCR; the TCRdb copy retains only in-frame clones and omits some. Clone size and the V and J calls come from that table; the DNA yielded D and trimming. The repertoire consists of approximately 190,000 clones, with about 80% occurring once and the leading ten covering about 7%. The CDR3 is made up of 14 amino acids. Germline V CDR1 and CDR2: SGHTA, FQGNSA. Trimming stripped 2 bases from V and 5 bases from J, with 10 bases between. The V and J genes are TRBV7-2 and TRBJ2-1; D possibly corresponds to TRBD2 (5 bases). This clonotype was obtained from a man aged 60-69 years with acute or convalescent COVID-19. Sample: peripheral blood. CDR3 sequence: CASSLFSGNNEQFF. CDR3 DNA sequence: TGTGCCAGCAGCTTATTTTCGGGGAACAATGAGCAGTTCTTC.